This paragraph covers one T cell receptor beta chain sequence. What this receptor recognizes is not known. Base qualities are missing; no much larger clone stands one base away. Each collaborating institution followed its own protocols to collect whole blood in K2EDTA tubes. Collaborator samples were shipped for TCRbeta analysis as frozen whole blood, isolated PBMCs, or DNA extracted from either sample type. Sequences GTSNPN (CDR1) and SVGIG (CDR2) are obtained from the germline V gene (reference sequence). V is reduced by 5 bases and J by 5 bases, leaving a spacing of 10 bases between them. Including the terminal cysteine and phenylalanine, the CDR3 comprises 13 residues. The retained sequence is limited to the CDR3, 39 bases, with the frame set at the first base. This sample was included in a study of blood T cell repertoires in COVID-19 (dated by TCRdb to about 2020). About the investigation overall: The collaborator samples originated in the United States, Italy and Spain and spanned the acute and convalescent phases of COVID-19. The dataset comprised deeply sampled blood TCRbeta repertoires from subjects exposed to, actively infected with, or recovered from COVID-19. The repertoires were released in a freely available public database intended as a resource for research on the immune response to SARS-CoV-2. Nearly every sample came with metadata listing a de-identified subject ID, COVID-19 status, age in years and sex. The material from the prospective study consisted of cDNA or gDNA derived from T cells, B-cell-depleted T cells, or PBMCs. The samples were drawn from the first 160 participants of the ongoing ImmuneRACE study and from 950 to 1,500 subjects provided by 6 global collaborators. Where HLA class I and class II types were available, the types were taken from metadata supplied by the sample provider, not from assay-based typing.

Overall study outcomes, separate from this receptor: The amount of clinical and demographic metadata varied by source and participant and was provided uncurated.

The immunoSEQ Assay, a bias-controlled multiplex PCR, was used to amplify TCRbeta CDR3 regions from genomic DNA. In the source study's methods: The number of nucleated cells in each sample was estimated from the amplification of reference gene primers within the assay. To quantify the absolute abundance of each unique TCRbeta CDR3 rearrangement, sequence reads were collapsed and filtered. Productive Simpson clonality was computed per sample as the square root of Simpson's diversity index over productive rearrangements. In TCRdb, the immuneACCESS table is reduced to in-frame sequences with V and J assigned. These tables do not hold every clone; where another copy was compared, an unresolved V gene accounts for under half, and the others remain unexplained. D and trimming were read from the DNA, whereas the V and J calls and clone size are those reported in that table. The sample contains about 79,000 clones, approximately 90% of them found a single time. The ten largest clones capture approximately 15% of the sample.

The sequencing sample was made of peripheral blood. The rearranged chain carries TRBV30 and TRBJ1-6; a confident D gene designation cannot be given. This TCR derives from a man between 65 and 80 years old with active or convalescent COVID-19. The DNA sequence is TGTGCCTGGGCGGACGGGAATAATTCACCCCTCCACTTT. Its product reads: CAWADGNNSPLHF.